These 5 T cell receptor beta chains share one sample of origin, sequenced in a study of blood T cells in healthy people across ages. Combining a sample-barcoded 5' primer with a J-beta primer mix, a second PCR ran for roughly 6 to 11 cycles. TCRdb redid the calling of the 5' RACE reads with MiXCR, one entry per CDR3 protein. The sample consists of about 580,000 distinct CDR3 sequences, around 48% of them appearing once. Input material: blood. The receptors derive from an elderly man in good health.

This clonotype turned up a few times. This sequence joins TRBV11-2 and TRBJ2-1; 7 nucleotides agree with TRBD1. Germline V lookup: CDR1 SGHAT, CDR2 FQNNGV. The CDR3 is made up of 17 amino acids. V gave up 4 bases and J gave up 4 bases; unmatched junction bases: 13. The CDR3 DNA is TGTGCCAGCAGCTACAACCTTGGGGACAGAGCGTACAATGAGCAGTTCTTC. Translating gives CASSYNLGDRAYNEQFF.

This chain joins TRBV7-9 and TRBJ2-5; TRBD2 agrees at 13 bases. The CDR3 length is 17 residues. V lost 1 base, J lost 4 bases, and 6 bases stayed unmatched. In germline, CDR1 is SEHNR, CDR2 FQNEAQ (reference sequence). CDR3 DNA: TGTGCCAGCAGCTTAGGGACTAGCGGGAGCTGGGGAGAGACCCAGTACTTC. Translated, it gives CASSLGTSGSWGETQYF.

This clonotype was seen ten or more times. The V call is TRBV6-6, the J call TRBJ2-5; D could derive from TRBD1 or TRBD2 (6 bases each). The CDR3 length is 13 residues. V was clipped by 10 bases and J by 2 bases, with 14 bases between them. CDR1 and CDR2 (germline): MNHNY, SVGAGI (reference sequence). The CDR3 nucleotides are TGTGCCAACAACGTAGGGGGGCAAGAGACCCAGTACTTC. Encoded protein: CANNVGGQETQYF.

J is TRBJ2-7 and V is TRBV20-1, with D tentatively TRBD1 (5 bases). V lost 3 bases and J 3 bases, leaving 12 bases between the germline ends. Per the germline V gene, CDR1 is DFQATT and CDR2 is SNEGSKA (reference sequence). The length of the CDR3 is 13 residues. The CDR3 is CSASRQGGYEQYF. The CDR3, as DNA: TGCAGTGCTAGTCGCCAGGGTGGCTACGAGCAGTACTTC.

In its sample, this clonotype was seen many times. The genes are TRBV6-6 and TRBJ2-7, with 9 bases aligning to TRBD2. The germline V gene encodes CDR1 MNHNY and CDR2 SVGAGI (reference sequence). Unmatched junction bases numbered 6, after V lost 0 bases and J lost 0 bases. The CDR3 consists of 17 residues. In DNA form, the CDR3 reads TGTGCCAGCAGTTACTCTCTAGCGGGGAAGAGCTCCTACGAGCAGTACTTC. This codes for CASSYSLAGKSSYEQYF.